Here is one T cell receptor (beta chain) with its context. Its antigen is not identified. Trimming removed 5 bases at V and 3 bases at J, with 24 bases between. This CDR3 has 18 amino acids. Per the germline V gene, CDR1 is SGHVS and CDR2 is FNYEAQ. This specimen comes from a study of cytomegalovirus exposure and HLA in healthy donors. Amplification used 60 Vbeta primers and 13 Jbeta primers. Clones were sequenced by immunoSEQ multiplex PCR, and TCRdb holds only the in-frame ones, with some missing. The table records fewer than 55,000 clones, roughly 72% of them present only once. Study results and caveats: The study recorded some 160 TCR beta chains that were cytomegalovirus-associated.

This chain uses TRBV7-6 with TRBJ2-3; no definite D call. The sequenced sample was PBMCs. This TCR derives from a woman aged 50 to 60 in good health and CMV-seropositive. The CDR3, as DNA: TGTGCCAGCAGCCCATCCAGCGCCGGAGTAGTTAGGACAGATACGCAGTATTTT. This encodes CASSPSSAGVVRTDTQYF. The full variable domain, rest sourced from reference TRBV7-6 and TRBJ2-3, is GAGVSQSPRYKVTKRGQDVALRCDPISGHVSLYWYRQALGQGPEFLTYFNYEAQQDKSGLPNDRFSAERPEGSISTLTIQRTEQRDSAMYRCASSPSSAGVVRTDTQYFGPGTRLTVL.